The 13 T cell receptor beta chains below come from one sample, sequenced in a study of blood T cell repertoires in COVID-19. TCRdb's table, derived via immunoSEQ multiplex PCR, lists solely in-frame clones and lacks some. This sample carries approximately 260,000 clones, roughly 85% of them seen once, and the ten largest clones take about 4.5%. Sequenced sample: peripheral blood. The receptor source for this set is a man aged 55 to 70 who had recovered from COVID-19.

The chain is built from TRBV4-2 and TRBJ2-7, with TRBD2 identical over 12 bases. With 0 bases clipped from V and 4 bases from J, the junction kept 4 bases outside the gene matches. The CDR3 covers 16 residues. The V gene's germline CDR1 is LGHNA and CDR2 YNFKEQ. This CDR3 reads CASSQDTSGGRYEQYF. CDR3 DNA sequence: TGTGCCAGCAGCCAAGACACTAGCGGGGGGAGGTACGAGCAGTACTTC.

The CDR3 reads CASSQLSNTEAFF. The CDR3 nucleotides are TGTGCCAGCAGCCAATTGAGTAACACTGAAGCTTTCTTT. The chain uses TRBV16 and TRBJ1-1, with unresolved D. V was pared by 1 base and J by 2 bases, with 5 bases between. The CDR3 contains 13 residues. The germline V gene has CDR1 KGHSY and CDR2 FQNENV. The variable domain in full, with the rest retrieved from reference TRBV16 and TRBJ1-1, is GEEVAQTPKHLVRGEGQKAKLYCAPIKGHSYVFWYQQVLKNEFKFLISFQNENVFDETGMPKERFSAKCLPNSPCSLEIQATKLEDSAVYFCASSQLSNTEAFFGQGTRLTVV.

This chain uses TRBV28 with TRBJ1-3, with D possibly TRBD1 on 6 matching bases. Trimming took 2 bases from V and 0 from J, leaving 11 bases between them. The CDR3 contains 16 residues. Germline V lookup: CDR1 MDHEN, CDR2 SYDVKM. CDR3 sequence reads: CASSLTRDISGNTIYF. The CDR3 DNA follows: TGTGCCAGCAGTTTAACTCGGGACATCTCTGGAAACACCATATATTTT. Using reference TRBV28 and TRBJ1-3 for the parts outside the CDR3, the full variable domain is DVKVTQSSRYLVKRTGEKVFLECVQDMDHENMFWYRQDPGLGLRLIYFSYDVKMKEKGDIPEGYSVSREKKERFSLILESASTNQTSMYLCASSLTRDISGNTIYFGEGSWLTVV.

V and J are TRBV18 and TRBJ2-1; 7 positions match TRBD1. Germline V gene sequence: CDR1 KGHSH, CDR2 LQKENI. This CDR3 contains 14 residues. Unmatched junction bases numbered 7, after V lost 2 bases and J lost 9 bases. The CDR3 DNA is TGTGCCAGCTCACCAAGACAGGGTATCAGTGAGCAGTTCTTC. This sequence encodes CASSPRQGISEQFF.

CDR3 loop: CASSLVSGHTGELFF. In DNA, the CDR3 is TGCGCCAGCAGCTTGGTTTCAGGGCACACCGGGGAGCTGTTTTTT. The chain links TRBV5-1 to TRBJ2-2; D perhaps matches TRBD1 (5 bases). V lost 0 bases and J lost 3, with 9 bases in between. CDR1 SGHRS and CDR2 YFSETQ come from the germline V gene. The CDR3 extends over 15 amino acids.

The chain carries TRBV7-8 and TRBJ1-3; TRBD1 agrees at 7 bases. The V segment lost 5 bases and the J segment 0 bases; nucleotides outside the gene matches: 7. Germline CDR1 and CDR2: SGHVS and FQNEAQ. This CDR3 comprises 16 residues. CDR3 nucleotides: TGTGCCAGCAGCCCCCGACAGGGAAACTCTGGAAACACCATATATTTT. It encodes CASSPRQGNSGNTIYF.

The chain is built from TRBV5-1 and TRBJ2-7; no clear D. The CDR3 loop spans 14 amino acids. V shed 1 base and J shed 2 bases, with 10 bases lying between them. Germline loops: CDR1 SGHRS, CDR2 YFSETQ. The CDR3 loop reads CASSLSRLTYEQYF. CDR3 nucleotide sequence: TGCGCCAGCAGCTTGTCCCGTTTAACCTACGAGCAGTACTTC.

The chain combines TRBV7-2 with TRBJ2-3; TRBD2 aligns across 9 bases. Germline V gene data show CDR1 as SGHTA and CDR2 as FQGNSA. The ends lost 7 bases at V and 2 bases at J; junction bases unmatched: 7. This CDR3 comprises 15 residues. The CDR3 bases are TGTGCCAGCACTCTAGCGGGGAGGCACACAGATACGCAGTATTTT. It codes for CASTLAGRHTDTQYF.

In this sample, this clone turned up once. This chain connects TRBV5-4 to TRBJ1-1; D ambiguous. This CDR3 region has 13 residues. Germline V gives CDR1 SGHNT, CDR2 YYREEE (reference sequence). Trimming removed 4 bases from V and 5 bases from J, with 12 bases in between. The CDR3 region is CASSNVGRTEAFF. CDR3 bases: TGTGCCAGCAGCAATGTAGGGAGGACTGAAGCTTTCTTT. The full variable domain, its missing parts supplied by reference TRBV5-4 and TRBJ1-1, is ETGVTQSPTHLIKTRGQQVTLRCSSQSGHNTVSWYQQALGQGPQFIFQYYREEENGRGNFPPRFSGLQFPNYSSELNVNALELDDSALYLCASSNVGRTEAFFGQGTRLTVV.

This clone was seen a few times. The CDR3 DNA is TGTGCCAGCAGCTTAAGGCGGGAGAGAAGCGATGAGCAGTTCTTC. It yields the protein CASSLRRERSDEQFF. J is TRBJ2-1 and V is TRBV7-8; TRBD2 matches at 7 bases. Germline V lookup: CDR1 SGHVS, CDR2 FQNEAQ. After removal of 2 bases from V and 8 bases from J, the junction contained 9 bases not matched to a gene. This CDR3 is 15 amino acids long. Drawing the rest from reference TRBV7-8 and TRBJ2-1, the complete variable domain is GAGVSQSPRYKVAKRGQDVALRCDPISGHVSLFWYQQALGQGPEFLTYFQNEAQLDKSGLPSDRFFAERPEGSVSTLKIQRTQQEDSAVYLCASSLRRERSDEQFFGPGTRLTVL.

The J gene is TRBJ2-7, the V gene TRBV2; no definite D call. Looked up from germline, CDR1 is SNHLY and CDR2 is FYNNEI. The CDR3 covers 15 residues. V lost 6 bases and J lost 5, with 20 bases in between. CDR3 coding DNA: TGTGCCAGCAGCCGAGAGGTTTCAGCCCCCCACGAGCAGTACTTC. Residues: CASSREVSAPHEQYF.

This clone came up once. The V and J genes are TRBV2 and TRBJ2-3, with TRBD2 identical over 8 bases. The trim removed 7 bases at V and 0 bases at J, leaving 9 bases unmatched. Germline CDR1 is SNHLY and CDR2 is FYNNEI. CDR3 length: 16 amino acids. DNA of the CDR3: TGTGCCAGCACCCTAAGGGCGGGAGGTAGCACAGATACGCAGTATTTT. This encodes CASTLRAGGSTDTQYF.

The CDR3 DNA reads as TGTGCCAGTAGTACAACAGGGGCCGGGGGTCAGCCCCAGCATTTT. Amino acid sequence: CASSTTGAGGQPQHF. This chain connects TRBV19 to TRBJ1-5, with 7 bases matching TRBD1. The junction had 9 bases not matched to a gene; V was cut back by 4 bases and J by 6 bases. The CDR3 contains 15 residues. Per germline, CDR1 LNHDA and CDR2 SQIVND (reference sequence).